Following are 21 T cell receptor beta chains from one sample sequenced in a study of T cell responses to AZD1222 COVID-19 vaccine. Some clones are missing from TCRdb's copy, which holds only in-frame ones; the method was immunoSEQ multiplex PCR. Of 140,000 to 150,000 clones in the sample, approximately 89% were seen once. The sample was peripheral blood, taken on day 0 of AZD1222 vaccination. The source is an adult in good health.

The gene calls are TRBV5-1 and TRBJ1-6, with D uncertain. V was clipped by 1 base and J by 4 bases, with 9 bases between them. The length of the CDR3 is 15 residues. Germline loops: CDR1 SGHRS, CDR2 YFSETQ. CDR3 DNA: TGCGCCAGCAGCTTGAGAGGGCAATATAATTCACCCCTCCACTTT. This encodes CASSLRGQYNSPLHF. Together with reference TRBV5-1 and TRBJ1-6, the CDR3 gives the full variable domain: KAGVTQTPRYLIKTRGQQVTLSCSPISGHRSVSWYQQTPGQGLQFLFEYFSETQRNKGNFPGRFSGRQFSNSRSEMNVSTLELGDSALYLCASSLRGQYNSPLHFGNGTRLTVT.

The table lists this clone with a count of one. The chain carries TRBV3-1 (or the pseudogene TRBV3-2) and TRBJ2-7, with D possibly being TRBD1 (8 bases). V was trimmed by 5 bases and J by 5 bases, leaving 22 bases between them. CDR3 size: 16 residues. CDR1 and CDR2 (germline): LGHDT, YNNKEL (reference sequence). The CDR3 sequence: CASSDRWTTGGDEQYF. The CDR3 nucleotides are TGTGCCAGCAGCGACCGATGGACCACAGGGGGGGACGAGCAGTACTTC.

This chain joins TRBV6-1 and TRBJ2-1; 7 positions agree with TRBD2. The CDR3 is 16 amino acids. Germline V gene sequence: CDR1 MNHNS, CDR2 SASEGT. Losses at the gene ends were 3 bases for V and 1 base for J; bases not matched to a gene: 6. The CDR3 here is CASSEERGGSYNEQFF. The CDR3 nucleotides are TGTGCCAGCAGTGAGGAGCGGGGTGGGTCCTACAATGAGCAGTTCTTC.

This sequence joins TRBV6-2 or TRBV6-3 and TRBJ2-7, with 12 bases lining up with TRBD1. The length of the CDR3 is 14 residues. Germline values: CDR1 MNHEY, CDR2 SVGEGT. The V segment lost 5 bases and the J segment 8 bases; nucleotides outside the gene matches: 7. CDR3 DNA sequence: TGTGCCAGCAGTCGAGGGACAGGGGGCACAAAGCAGTACTTC. Amino acids: CASSRGTGGTKQYF.

This sequence joins TRBV15 and TRBJ1-2; D ambiguous. This CDR3 spans 14 amino acids. Per the germline V gene, CDR1 is LNHNV and CDR2 is YYDKDF (reference sequence). Trimming took 0 bases from V and 4 from J, leaving 9 bases between them. CDR3 sequence: CATSRDSVFYGYTF. CDR3 DNA: TGTGCCACCAGCAGAGATTCAGTGTTCTATGGCTACACCTTC.

The chain is built from TRBV27 and TRBJ1-2; D is perhaps TRBD1 (5 bases). The CDR3 totals 16 residues. Germline values: CDR1 MNHEY, CDR2 SMNVEV (reference sequence). V lost 5 bases and J lost 0, with 16 bases in between. Here the CDR3 reads CASSTVRGTANYGYTF. The CDR3 region has the DNA TGTGCCAGCAGTACGGTGCGGGGGACCGCTAACTATGGCTACACCTTC.

This rearrangement joins TRBV4-3 to TRBJ1-3; tentative D call: TRBD1 (5 bases). Per the germline V gene, CDR1 is LGHNA and CDR2 is YSLEER. This CDR3 has 14 amino acids. Trimming cost V 0 bases and J 11 bases, with 14 bases left between them. CDR3 nucleotide sequence: TGCGCCAGCAGCCAAGAACTTCAGGGTACCTCCATATATTTT. It specifies CASSQELQGTSIYF.

This clone was detected once. J is TRBJ1-5 and V is TRBV18; D unresolved. V shed 2 bases and J shed 6 bases, with 11 bases lying between them. This CDR3 is 14 amino acids long. CDR1 KGHSH and CDR2 LQKENI come from the germline V gene. The CDR3 loop reads CASSPTEEIQPQHF. CDR3 in DNA: TGTGCCAGCTCACCAACGGAGGAGATTCAGCCCCAGCATTTT.

The chain joins TRBV5-4 to TRBJ2-5, with a weak D call TRBD1 (7 bases). V dropped 3 bases and J dropped 7 bases, with 16 bases sitting between them. CDR3 length: 14 residues. Germline lookup yields CDR1 SGHNT and CDR2 YYREEE (reference sequence). The CDR3 DNA is TGTGCCAGCAGCTATGGAGGGACAGAAGGGACCCAGTACTTC. Residues: CASSYGGTEGTQYF.

The chain carries TRBV9 and TRBJ1-2; D perhaps matches TRBD1 (6 bases). The CDR3 spans 15 residues. Germline lookup yields CDR1 SGDLS and CDR2 YYNGEE. V was clipped by 3 bases and J by 4 bases, with 16 bases between them. Written as DNA, the CDR3 is TGTGCCAGCAGCGGCGACAGGCTACATGTCTATGGCTACACCTTC. Amino acids: CASSGDRLHVYGYTF.

The chain has TRBV9 and TRBJ1-2; 7 nucleotides agree with TRBD1. V was pared by 4 bases and J by 2 bases, with 11 bases of the junction left unmatched. The V gene's germline CDR1 is SGDLS and CDR2 YYNGEE. This CDR3 region has 16 residues. CDR3 DNA: TGTGCCAGCAGCCCTTCACCTGACAGGGTCAACTATGGCTACACCTTC. Encoded protein: CASSPSPDRVNYGYTF.

The J gene is TRBJ1-1, the V gene TRBV28; no firm D call. V was clipped by 8 bases and J by 3 bases, with 10 bases between them. Looked up from germline, CDR1 is MDHEN and CDR2 is SYDVKM. The CDR3 contains 12 residues. CDR3 sequence: CASDTLYTEAFF. CDR3 nucleotides: TGTGCCAGCGATACCCTTTACACTGAAGCTTTCTTT.

This clone has a single count. This chain connects TRBV6-2 or TRBV6-3 to TRBJ1-5; maybe TRBD1 (5 bases). The CDR3 totals 12 residues. V dropped 5 bases and J dropped 5 bases, with 7 bases sitting between them. Germline V gene data show CDR1 as MNHEY and CDR2 as SVGEGT. The CDR3: CASSEGYQPQHF. The DNA of the CDR3 is TGTGCCAGCAGTGAGGGGTATCAGCCCCAGCATTTT.

The CDR3 DNA follows: TGTGCCAGTAAACAGACAGGCGCTGGAAACACCATATATTTT. It specifies CASKQTGAGNTIYF. This chain links TRBV19 with TRBJ1-3; maybe TRBD1 (6 bases). This CDR3 comprises 14 residues. The germline V gene has CDR1 LNHDA and CDR2 SQIVND (reference sequence). Between the trimmed V and J ends, which lost 7 bases and 2 bases, there was a span of 12 bases.

V and J are TRBV7-2 and TRBJ1-1, with D maybe TRBD1 (5 bases). Germline V gene sequence: CDR1 SGHTA, CDR2 FQGNSA. The CDR3 runs to 14 residues. V gave up 3 bases and J gave up 4 bases, with 12 bases separating them. The CDR3 region is CASSLGLGTTEAFF. The DNA of the CDR3 is TGTGCCAGCAGCTTGGGACTAGGAACCACTGAAGCTTTCTTT.

The count of this clone is one. The J gene is TRBJ2-2, the V gene TRBV7-9; D remains unclear. The CDR3 sequence is 15 residues long. The germline V and J ends were trimmed by 6 bases and 3 bases, with 14 bases remaining between them. In germline, CDR1 is SEHNR, CDR2 FQNEAQ (reference sequence). For the CDR3, the DNA is TGTGCCAGCAGGCAGATGGGTCTGGACACCGGGGAGCTGTTTTTT. Its translation: CASRQMGLDTGELFF.

The chain uses TRBV9 and TRBJ2-3; 10 bases line up with TRBD1. Trimming at V came to 4 bases and at J to 3 bases, leaving 11 bases not matched to a gene. Looked up from germline, CDR1 is SGDLS and CDR2 is YYNGEE. This CDR3 is built from 17 residues. CDR3 sequence (DNA): TGTGCCAGCAGCCCGGGGGGGACAGGGGTTCTTACAGATACGCAGTATTTT. Its protein product is CASSPGGTGVLTDTQYF.

CDR3 sequence (DNA): TGTGCCAGCAGCCAAGACAGGGGAATTGGGAAACTGTTTTTT. Its translation: CASSQDRGIGKLFF. V gene TRBV3-1 (or the pseudogene TRBV3-2) combines with J gene TRBJ1-4, with D tentatively TRBD1 (6 bases). Germline V gives CDR1 LGHDT, CDR2 YNNKEL (reference sequence). V was shortened by 0 bases and J by 11 bases, with 13 bases between the two germline ends. CDR3 length: 14 residues.

The CDR3 DNA follows: TGTGCCAGCAGCGTAAATGGGGGGCCGGGGACTGAAGCTTTCTTT. Amino acid sequence: CASSVNGGPGTEAFF. J is TRBJ1-1 and V is TRBV9, with D tentatively TRBD1 (6 bases). Between the trimmed V and J ends, which lost 1 base and 5 bases, there was a span of 15 bases. Germline V lookup: CDR1 SGDLS, CDR2 YYNGEE. The CDR3 loop spans 15 amino acids. The full variable domain, with the rest looked up from reference TRBV9 and TRBJ1-1, is DSGVTQTPKHLITATGQRVTLRCSPRSGDLSVYWYQQSLDQGLQFLIQYYNGEERAKGNILERFSAQQFPDLHSELNLSSLELGDSALYFCASSVNGGPGTEAFFGQGTRLTVV.

The V gene is TRBV4-1, the J gene TRBJ2-1; D remains unclear. V was pared by 3 bases and J by 12 bases, with 12 bases between. Germline lookup yields CDR1 MGHRA and CDR2 YSYEKL. CDR3 size: 12 residues. CDR3: CASSQGSSAQFF. DNA of the CDR3: TGCGCCAGCAGCCAGGGCTCGTCGGCGCAGTTCTTC.

The V and J genes are TRBV7-8 and TRBJ2-2; D may be TRBD1 (5 bases). Trimming shortened V by 0 bases and J by 4 bases, and 15 bases separated the two germline ends. CDR1 and CDR2 (germline): SGHVS, FQNEAQ. The CDR3 sequence is 17 residues long. Here the CDR3 reads CASSLAAGSPGTGELFF. In DNA form, the CDR3 reads TGTGCCAGCAGCTTAGCGGCAGGGTCGCCGGGCACCGGGGAGCTGTTTTTT.